This T cell receptor (beta chain) was retrieved from a study of T cells in Graves' hyperthyroidism and ophthalmopathy. The source material, RNA transcripts, was used to amplify TCR beta CDR3 regions. A set of HTBI primers served as the primers for a first-round RT-PCR of the TCR CDR3. TCRdb re-called the multiplex PCR reads through MiXCR, storing one row per CDR3 protein. The profile shows some 620,000 distinct CDR3 sequences, around 15% of them singletons. Germline trimming cut 7 bases from V and 5 bases from J; bases unmatched to any gene: 5. Germline V lookup: CDR1 LNHDA, CDR2 SQIVND (reference sequence). The CDR3 loop spans 13 amino acids.

This sequence joins TRBV19 and TRBJ2-1; 7 positions agree with TRBD1. The sequencing sample was made of blood. The clonotype comes from a woman aged 25 to 39 with Graves' hyperthyroidism. The CDR3 region is CASIRTGDNEQFF. CDR3 coding DNA: TGTGCCAGTATTAGGACAGGCGACAATGAGCAGTTCTTC.